This TCR beta chain stems from a study of blood T cell repertoires in COVID-19. The count of this clone is one. With 5 bases clipped from V and 4 bases from J, the junction kept 3 bases outside the gene matches. Per the germline V gene, CDR1 is SGHTA and CDR2 is FQGNSA. This CDR3 is 13 amino acids long. The table came from immunoSEQ multiplex PCR; TCRdb's copy has only in-frame clones and leaves some out. Here the sample spans around 100,000 clones, over 75% being singletons. The sequence was collected from an elderly woman with acute or convalescent COVID-19. The sample was peripheral blood. The gene calls are TRBV7-2 and TRBJ1-2, with 8 bases matching TRBD1. The CDR3 sequence is CASSIDRGYGYTF. In DNA form, the CDR3 reads TGTGCCAGCAGCATCGACAGGGGCTATGGCTACACCTTC.